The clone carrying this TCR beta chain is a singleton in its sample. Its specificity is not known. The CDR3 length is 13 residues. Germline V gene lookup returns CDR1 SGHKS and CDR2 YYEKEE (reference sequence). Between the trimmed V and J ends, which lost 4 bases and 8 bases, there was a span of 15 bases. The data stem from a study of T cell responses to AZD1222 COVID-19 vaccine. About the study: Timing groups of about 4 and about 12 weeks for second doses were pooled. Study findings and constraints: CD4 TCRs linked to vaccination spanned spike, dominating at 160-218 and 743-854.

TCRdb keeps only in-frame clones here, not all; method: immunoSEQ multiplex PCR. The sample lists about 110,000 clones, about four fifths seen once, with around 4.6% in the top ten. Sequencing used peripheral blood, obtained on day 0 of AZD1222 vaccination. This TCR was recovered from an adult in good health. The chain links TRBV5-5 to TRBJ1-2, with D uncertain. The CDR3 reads CASSLAELWGYTF. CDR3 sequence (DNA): TGTGCCAGCAGCCTTGCGGAGCTCTGGGGCTACACCTTC. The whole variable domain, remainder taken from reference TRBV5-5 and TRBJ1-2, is DAGVTQSPTHLIKTRGQQVTLRCSPISGHKSVSWYQQVLGQGPQFIFQYYEKEERGRGNFPDRFSARQFPNYSSELNVNALLLGDSALYLCASSLAELWGYTFGSGTRLTVV.